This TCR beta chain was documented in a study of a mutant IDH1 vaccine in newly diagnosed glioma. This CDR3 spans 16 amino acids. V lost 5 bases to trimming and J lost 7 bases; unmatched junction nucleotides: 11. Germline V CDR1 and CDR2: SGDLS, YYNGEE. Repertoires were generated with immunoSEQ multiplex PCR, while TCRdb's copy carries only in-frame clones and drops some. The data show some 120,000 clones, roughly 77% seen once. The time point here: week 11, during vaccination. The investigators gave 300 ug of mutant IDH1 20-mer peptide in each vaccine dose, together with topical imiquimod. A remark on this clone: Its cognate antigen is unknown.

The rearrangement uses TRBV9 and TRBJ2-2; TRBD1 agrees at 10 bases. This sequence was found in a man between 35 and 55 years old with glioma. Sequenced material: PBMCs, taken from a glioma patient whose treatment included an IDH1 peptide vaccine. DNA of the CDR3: TGTGCCAGCAGTCGTCTCGACAGGGGGCGTATCGGGGAGCTGTTTTTT. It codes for CASSRLDRGRIGELFF. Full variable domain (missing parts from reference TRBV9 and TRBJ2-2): DSGVTQTPKHLITATGQRVTLRCSPRSGDLSVYWYQQSLDQGLQFLIQYYNGEERAKGNILERFSAQQFPDLHSELNLSSLELGDSALYFCASSRLDRGRIGELFFGEGSRLTVL.